These T cell receptor beta chains were read from a single sample in a study of CD8 T cells in ankylosing spondylitis. TCRdb fed the 5' RACE reads into MiXCR, producing one record per CDR3 protein. The sample holds about 130,000 distinct CDR3 sequences, roughly 13% seen once. Sequencing was carried out using blood, either unsorted or a sorted T cell fraction (not recorded which). Source of these receptors: a female donor with ankylosing spondylitis or in good health (not recorded which). The CDR3 runs from the conserved cysteine through the conserved F or W. The D gene is left open where the match is weak. Not all rows give a size; the values are once, few, many and, for expanded clones, a class.

v_call	cdr3_length	j_call	clone_size	d_call	cdr3_aa	cdr3_nt
TRBV2	15	TRBJ1-5	few	.	CASSEVRGGNQPQHF	TGTGCCAGCAGTGAAGTCAGAGGGGGCAATCAGCCCCAGCATTTT
TRBV30	15	TRBJ1-5	few	.	CAWSVRGNSNQPQHF	TGTGCCTGGAGTGTAAGGGGAAATAGCAATCAGCCCCAGCATTTT
TRBV20-1	11	TRBJ2-5	few	.	CSAPTGETQYF	TGCAGTGCTCCCACGGGGGAGACCCAGTACTTC
TRBV5-5	13	TRBJ1-6	few	.	CASSLDSSSPLHF	TGTGCCAGCAGCTTGGACAGTTCTTCACCCCTCCACTTT
TRBV30	15	TRBJ1-1	few	.	CAWSRTMGLNTEAFF	TGTGCCTGGAGCCGTACCATGGGATTGAACACTGAAGCTTTCTTT
TRBV7-2	15	TRBJ2-2	many	.	CASSLFSLAGGELFF	TGTGCCAGCAGCTTATTTTCACTAGCCGGCGGGGAGCTGTTTTTT
TRBV10-2	12	TRBJ1-5	few	.	CASSEGYQPQHF	TGCGCCAGCAGTGAAGGTTATCAGCCCCAGCATTTT
TRBV28	15	TRBJ2-1	many	.	CASSSPSGRDNEQFF	TGTGCCAGCAGCTCACCCAGCGGCCGAGACAATGAGCAGTTCTTC
TRBV5-1	14	TRBJ2-1	few	TRBD2	CASSFQREYNEQFF	TGCGCCAGCAGCTTCCAGCGGGAATACAATGAGCAGTTCTTC
TRBV27	19	TRBJ2-6	few	.	CASSLSWIRASSGANVLTF	TGTGCCAGCAGTTTATCGTGGATCAGGGCCAGCTCTGGGGCCAACGTCCTGACTTTC
TRBV6-2/TRBV6-3	14	TRBJ2-5	many	.	CASSYSASQETQYF	TGTGCCAGCAGTTACTCGGCGAGTCAAGAGACCCAGTACTTC
TRBV12-3/TRBV12-4	16	TRBJ1-5	.	.	CASSSRALGPNQPQHF	TGTGCCAGCAGTTCCCGGGCCCTTGGACCCAATCAGCCCCAGCATTTT
TRBV30	13	TRBJ1-2	few	.	CAWTPTEVYGYTF	TGTGCCTGGACCCCCACAGAAGTCTATGGCTACACCTTC
TRBV12-3/TRBV12-4	13	TRBJ2-1	many	.	CASSLPGGNEQFF	TGTGCCAGCAGCTTACCAGGAGGCAATGAGCAGTTCTTC
TRBV7-8	18	TRBJ2-3	.	.	CASSLESVSGVHTDTQYF	TGTGCCAGCAGCTTAGAATCGGTTAGCGGAGTCCACACAGATACGCAGTATTTT
TRBV28	17	TRBJ1-5	.	TRBD1	CASSFTGGRGVNQPQHF	TGTGCCAGCAGTTTTACAGGGGGCCGGGGGGTAAATCAGCCCCAGCATTTT
TRBV20-1	16	TRBJ2-3	few	TRBD2	CSARVIAGGFTDTQYF	TGCAGTGCTAGAGTAATAGCGGGAGGGTTCACAGATACGCAGTATTTT
TRBV20-1	18	TRBJ2-4	many	.	CSARPGGQKLLAKNIQYF	TGCAGTGCTAGACCCGGGGGGCAGAAGCTCCTAGCCAAAAACATTCAGTACTTC
TRBV28	17	TRBJ1-2	.	TRBD1	CASRSPRTGPSNYGYTF	TGTGCCAGCAGGTCCCCTCGGACAGGGCCTTCTAACTATGGCTACACCTTC
TRBV10-3	14	TRBJ2-1	many	.	CAISEFQGEGEQFF	TGTGCCATCAGTGAGTTCCAGGGTGAGGGAGAGCAGTTCTTC
TRBV29-1	13	TRBJ2-1	many	.	CSTEGGTYNEQFF	TGCAGCACCGAAGGAGGCACCTACAATGAGCAGTTCTTC
TRBV14	13	TRBJ1-2	few	.	CASSQRQNYGYTF	TGTGCCAGCAGCCAACGACAAAACTATGGCTACACCTTC
TRBV20-1	16	TRBJ2-7	few	.	CSARARRTRFTYEQYF	TGCAGTGCTAGAGCAAGACGAACACGCTTTACCTACGAGCAGTACTTC
TRBV7-9	12	TRBJ1-5	.	.	CASSLKGGPQHF	TGTGCCAGCAGCTTAAAGGGGGGGCCCCAGCATTTT
TRBV20-1	13	TRBJ2-3	many	.	CSATLRGTDTQYF	TGCAGTGCTACTCTGAGAGGCACAGATACGCAGTATTTT
TRBV21-1	20	TRBJ1-5	many	.	CASSNSQGVISGPRHQPQHF	TGTGCCAGCAGCAATTCACAGGGAGTGATTAGCGGCCCAAGGCATCAGCCCCAGCATTTT
TRBV11-2	15	TRBJ2-5	.	TRBD2	CASSSGLAGVETQYF	TGTGCCAGCAGCTCAGGACTAGCGGGAGTGGAGACCCAGTACTTC
TRBV6-5	15	TRBJ1-2	many	.	CASSYGQNSNYGYTF	TGTGCCAGCAGTTACGGGCAGAATTCTAACTATGGCTACACCTTC
TRBV20-1	13	TRBJ2-3	many	.	CSAPMKKADTQYF	TGCAGTGCCCCAATGAAGAAGGCAGATACGCAGTATTTT
TRBV10-3	14	TRBJ1-5	many	.	CAISEGGRNQPQHF	TGTGCCATCAGTGAAGGGGGACGCAATCAGCCCCAGCATTTT
TRBV6-5	14	TRBJ2-6	many	TRBD1	CASRLDRGANVLTF	TGTGCCAGCAGATTAGACAGGGGCGCCAACGTCCTGACTTTC
TRBV7-2	15	TRBJ1-2	few	.	CASSLASSGFYGYTF	TGTGCCAGCAGCTTAGCGAGTTCAGGTTTCTATGGCTACACCTTC
TRBV20-1	13	TRBJ2-3	.	.	CSAPQQGTDTQYF	TGCAGTGCTCCCCAACAGGGCACAGATACGCAGTATTTT
TRBV7-9	14	TRBJ1-1	many	.	CASSLEARNTEAFF	TGTGCCAGCAGCTTAGAGGCGAGGAACACTGAAGCTTTCTTT
TRBV29-1	13	TRBJ1-2	.	TRBD1	CSAEGGQGHGYTF	TGCAGCGCTGAAGGGGGACAGGGCCATGGCTACACCTTC
TRBV5-1	14	TRBJ1-2	many	.	CASSQTSGNYGYTF	TGCGCCAGCAGCCAGACGTCGGGTAACTATGGCTACACCTTC
TRBV5-6	15	TRBJ1-2	many	.	CASSLSGSTYYGYTF	TGTGCCAGCAGCTTGTCAGGGAGTACTTACTATGGCTACACCTTC
TRBV10-3	14	TRBJ2-7	few	.	CAISESGASYEQYF	TGTGCCATCAGTGAGTCTGGGGCGTCCTACGAGCAGTACTTC
TRBV5-1	13	TRBJ2-2	.	.	CASSLQGNGELFF	TGCGCCAGCAGCTTACAGGGAAACGGGGAGCTGTTTTTT
TRBV6-5	12	TRBJ2-7	many	.	CASSYSWNEQYF	TGTGCCAGCAGTTACTCGTGGAACGAGCAGTACTTC
TRBV20-1	13	TRBJ2-3	.	.	CSASDSPRDTQYF	TGCAGTGCTAGTGATTCACCCCGGGATACGCAGTATTTT
TRBV7-2	17	TRBJ1-5	.	.	CASSLMSAGMTNQPQHF	TGTGCCAGCAGCTTAATGTCGGCAGGGATGACCAATCAGCCCCAGCATTTT
TRBV20-1	14	TRBJ2-2	many	.	CSARNYGNTGELFF	TGCAGTGCTAGAAACTACGGGAACACCGGGGAGCTGTTTTTT
TRBV28	15	TRBJ2-3	few	.	CASSSGDGSTDTQYF	TGTGCCAGCAGTTCAGGGGACGGGAGCACAGATACGCAGTATTTT
TRBV10-3	15	TRBJ2-5	many	TRBD2	CAISGLAGGVETQYF	TGTGCCATCAGCGGACTAGCGGGGGGCGTGGAGACCCAGTACTTC
TRBV19	15	TRBJ2-7	few	.	CASSTGTRSSYEQYF	TGTGCCAGTAGTACCGGGACAAGGAGCTCCTACGAGCAGTACTTC
TRBV5-1	14	TRBJ1-5	few	.	CASSLVGASLREHF	TGCGCCAGCAGCTTGGTAGGGGCCTCGCTACGGGAACATTTT
TRBV5-1	15	TRBJ2-3	many	.	CASSPQGPYTDTQYF	TGCGCCAGCAGCCCCCAGGGGCCCTATACAGATACGCAGTATTTT
TRBV5-1	15	TRBJ1-1	.	.	CASSSDTPRTPEAFF	TGCGCCAGCAGCTCGGATACGCCTCGGACCCCTGAAGCTTTCTTT
TRBV30	13	TRBJ1-4	.	.	CAWRSGYYEKLFF	TGTGCCTGGAGATCGGGTTACTATGAAAAACTGTTTTTT
TRBV15	13	TRBJ1-3	few	.	CATSTGFGNTIYF	TGTGCCACCAGCACTGGGTTCGGAAACACCATATATTTT
TRBV28	14	TRBJ2-7	many	TRBD2	CASSQLAVSYEQYF	TGTGCCAGCAGCCAACTAGCGGTTTCCTACGAGCAGTACTTC
TRBV29-1	12	TRBJ2-1	.	TRBD1	CSGDRGWNEQFF	TGCAGCGGGGACAGGGGGTGGAATGAGCAGTTCTTC